Described below is a single TCR beta chain sequence and its context. The antigen is not known. The data originate from a study of cytomegalovirus exposure and HLA in healthy donors. Study-wide context: HLA-typed donors were the source of approximately 88 million unique TCRs held in an early data release.

The study ran its PCR with 60 Vbeta and 13 Jbeta primers. The repertoire was sequenced with immunoSEQ multiplex PCR; TCRdb's copy has only in-frame clones and lacks some. The data hold approximately 110,000 clones, with 69% observed a single time. Study conclusions and caveats: A later analysis found most CMV-associated TCR beta chains apparently HLA-restricted. Generally TCR sequences proved uncommon, though certain public TCRs appeared in numerous donors.

V dropped 3 bases and J dropped 4; count of bases not matched to a gene: 12. This CDR3 has 19 amino acids. From germline, CDR1 is LGHNA and CDR2 YSLEER. This receptor was taken from a man aged 30 to 45 in good health and CMV-seronegative. The gene calls are TRBV4-3 and TRBJ2-7; 16 positions agree with TRBD2. The sequenced sample consisted of PBMCs. The chain's CDR3 is CASSQSLGLAGGIEYEQYF. The CDR3, as DNA: TGCGCCAGCAGCCAGTCTCTGGGACTAGCGGGAGGGATTGAATACGAGCAGTACTTC.